The table lists the clone carrying this TCR beta chain with a few counts. The data originate from a study of blood T cell repertoires in COVID-19. Study in general: Samples representing acute and convalescent COVID-19 were sourced from the United States, Italy and Spain. Sample material is recorded as cDNA or gDNA derived from T cells, B-cell-depleted T cells, or PBMCs.

The CDR3 has 13 residues. Trimming took off 1 base at V and 1 base at J, with 5 bases between the two ends. Per the germline V gene, CDR1 is SGDLS and CDR2 is YYNGEE. In the authors' methods: Quantification of nucleated cells was approximated via reference gene primer amplification. Only in-frame clones appear in the TCRdb table, and some are missing; sequencing was by immunoSEQ multiplex PCR. The D gene and trimming were derived from the DNA, and the V and J assignments and clone size from that table. The table shows more than 95,000 clones, with just under 85% occurring only once. The rearrangement uses TRBV9 and TRBJ1-1, with D unclear. The sequenced sample was peripheral blood. The TCR was taken from a man aged 65 to 85 with active or convalescent COVID-19. Here the CDR3 reads CASSVHGNTEAFF. The DNA for the CDR3 is TGTGCCAGCAGCGTACACGGGAACACTGAAGCTTTCTTT.